The 15 T cell receptor beta chains in this list originate from one sample, sequenced in a study of blood T cell repertoires in COVID-19. Method: immunoSEQ multiplex PCR; TCRdb's copy keeps in-frame clones and lacks some. The data show about 68,000 clones, with 86% seen just once and approximately 3.7% held by the top ten. Sequencing used peripheral blood. The receptors stem from a man in his forties or fifties with acute or convalescent COVID-19.

The DNA for the CDR3 is TGTGCCAGTAGGGATACAGGGGGCGCGTACACTGAAGCTTTCTTT. It encodes CASRDTGGAYTEAFF. The genes are TRBV19 and TRBJ1-1, with 9 bases fitting TRBD1. Germline V CDR1 and CDR2: LNHDA, SQIVND (reference sequence). This CDR3 contains 15 residues. The junction had 8 bases not matched to a gene; V was cut back by 6 bases and J by 3 bases.

The CDR3 region is CASSLVVGRGTYEQYF. The CDR3 bases are TGTGCCAGCAGCTTAGTAGTTGGACGGGGTACCTACGAGCAGTACTTC. V gene TRBV7-8 combines with J gene TRBJ2-7; D might be TRBD2 (5 bases). The CDR3 sequence is 16 residues long. Trimming cost V 1 base and J 2 bases, with 15 bases left between them. Germline V gene sequence: CDR1 SGHVS, CDR2 FQNEAQ.

This clone was seen a few times. The chain carries TRBV30 and TRBJ1-1; unclear D gene. There are 14 residues in the CDR3. The germline gives CDR1 GTSNPN, CDR2 SVGIG (reference sequence). Trimming shortened V by 2 bases and J by 1 base, and 11 bases separated the two germline ends. CDR3 sequence reads: CAWSWSVRNTEAFF. The DNA for the CDR3 is TGTGCCTGGAGTTGGTCCGTGAGGAACACTGAAGCTTTCTTT.

This chain joins TRBV12-3 or TRBV12-4 and TRBJ2-1; D ambiguous. V was cut by 1 base and J by 10 bases, with 8 bases left in between. This CDR3 is built from 12 residues. For the CDR3, the DNA is TGTGCCAGCAGTTTAGGTGCTCGGGAGCAGTTCTTC. Translated, it gives CASSLGAREQFF.

This clone was detected only a few times. V is TRBV19 and J is TRBJ1-5; no reliable D call. The CDR3 loop spans 12 amino acids. Deletions cut 5 bases from V and 6 bases from J, with 8 bases between. Per germline, CDR1 LNHDA and CDR2 SQIVND (reference sequence). DNA for the CDR3: TGTGCCAGTAGTCCCCGGGTTCAGCCCCAGCATTTT. It codes for CASSPRVQPQHF. The full variable domain, its missing parts supplied by reference TRBV19 and TRBJ1-5, is DGGITQSPKYLFRKEGQNVTLSCEQNLNHDAMYWYRQDPGQGLRLIYYSQIVNDFQKGDIAEGYSVSREKKESFPLTVTSAQKNPTAFYLCASSPRVQPQHFGDGTRLSIL.

V usage is TRBV12-3 or TRBV12-4 and J usage is TRBJ2-7, with 7 bases fitting TRBD1. The length of the CDR3 is 13 residues. V lost 6 bases, J lost 1 base, and 3 bases stayed unmatched. The CDR3, as DNA: TGTGCCAGCAGACAGGGGCCTTCCTACGAGCAGTACTTC. Translating gives CASRQGPSYEQYF.

The J gene is TRBJ2-3, the V gene TRBV11-2, with 9 nucleotides matching TRBD2. The CDR3 loop spans 15 amino acids. Per germline, CDR1 SGHAT and CDR2 FQNNGV. The ends lost 5 bases at V and 4 bases at J; junction bases unmatched: 7. The CDR3 DNA follows: TGTGCCAGCAGCCTCCTGGCGGGGGGGCCAGATACGCAGTATTTT. Amino acid sequence: CASSLLAGGPDTQYF.

This clone turned up a few times. The V call is TRBV7-9, the J call TRBJ1-2; D unclear. The ends were cut back, 1 base at V and 5 bases at J, with 8 bases in the middle. From germline, CDR1 is SEHNR and CDR2 FQNEAQ (reference sequence). The length of the CDR3 is 13 residues. In nucleotides, the CDR3 is TGTGCCAGCAGCTTAGTTACAGCTTATGGCTACACCTTC. The encoded protein is CASSLVTAYGYTF. The full variable domain, completed using reference TRBV7-9 and TRBJ1-2, is DTGVSQNPRHKITKRGQNVTFRCDPISEHNRLYWYRQTLGQGPEFLTYFQNEAQLEKSRLLSDRFSAERPKGSFSTLEIQRTEQGDSAMYLCASSLVTAYGYTFGSGTRLTVV.

The chain joins TRBV28 to TRBJ2-2, with D possibly being TRBD1 (7 bases). In germline, CDR1 is MDHEN, CDR2 SYDVKM. The CDR3 spans 16 residues. With 2 bases removed from V and 3 bases from J, the gap between germline ends came to 13 bases. CDR3 in DNA: TGTGCCAGCAGTTTAAGACAGGGAGGCGACACCGGGGAGCTGTTTTTT. Protein sequence: CASSLRQGGDTGELFF. The whole variable domain, remainder taken from reference TRBV28 and TRBJ2-2, is DVKVTQSSRYLVKRTGEKVFLECVQDMDHENMFWYRQDPGLGLRLIYFSYDVKMKEKGDIPEGYSVSREKKERFSLILESASTNQTSMYLCASSLRQGGDTGELFFGEGSRLTVL.

This chain uses TRBV19 with TRBJ1-1; D is unclear. Trimming shortened V by 3 bases and J by 5 bases, and 7 bases separated the two germline ends. The CDR3 extends over 12 amino acids. CDR1 LNHDA and CDR2 SQIVND come from the germline V gene (reference sequence). CDR3 residues: CASSISETEAFF. Here the CDR3 DNA reads TGTGCCAGTAGTATTTCCGAGACTGAAGCTTTCTTT. Using reference TRBV19 and TRBJ1-1 for the parts outside the CDR3, the full variable domain is DGGITQSPKYLFRKEGQNVTLSCEQNLNHDAMYWYRQDPGQGLRLIYYSQIVNDFQKGDIAEGYSVSREKKESFPLTVTSAQKNPTAFYLCASSISETEAFFGQGTRLTVV.

This chain uses TRBV19 with TRBJ2-5; a weak D match, TRBD2 (6 bases). This CDR3 has 16 amino acids. V lost 5 bases and J 1 base, leaving 17 bases between the germline ends. CDR1 LNHDA and CDR2 SQIVND come from the germline V gene (reference sequence). CDR3 amino acids: CASSGPGRGPQETQYF. CDR3 nucleotides: TGTGCCAGTAGTGGGCCGGGGCGGGGACCCCAAGAGACCCAGTACTTC.

The chain couples TRBV9 to TRBJ1-5; 8 nucleotides align to TRBD1. The ends lost 4 bases at V and 4 bases at J; junction bases unmatched: 7. The V gene's germline CDR1 is SGDLS and CDR2 YYNGEE. The CDR3 length is 15 residues. The CDR3 DNA follows: TGTGCCAGCAGCTCCACGGGACAGGAAAATCAGCCCCAGCATTTT. The encoded protein is CASSSTGQENQPQHF.

The rearrangement links TRBV3-1 (or the pseudogene TRBV3-2) to TRBJ2-5; 8 bases agree with TRBD1. The germline gives CDR1 LGHDT, CDR2 YNNKEL (reference sequence). Trimming at V came to 3 bases and at J to 2 bases, leaving 5 bases not matched to a gene. CDR3 length equals 15 residues. CDR3 loop: CASSQGDRLQETQYF. The CDR3 DNA is TGTGCCAGCAGCCAGGGGGACAGGCTTCAAGAGACCCAGTACTTC.

This clone appeared a single time. V usage is TRBV5-1 and J usage is TRBJ1-6; weak D call: TRBD1 (5 bases). Germline lookup yields CDR1 SGHRS and CDR2 YFSETQ. With 0 bases removed from V and 7 bases from J, the gap between germline ends came to 11 bases. This CDR3 spans 15 amino acids. CDR3 protein: CASSLVQGENSPLHF. The DNA of the CDR3 is TGCGCCAGCAGCTTGGTGCAGGGTGAGAATTCACCCCTCCACTTT. Looking up the rest from reference TRBV5-1 and TRBJ1-6 gives the full variable domain: KAGVTQTPRYLIKTRGQQVTLSCSPISGHRSVSWYQQTPGQGLQFLFEYFSETQRNKGNFPGRFSGRQFSNSRSEMNVSTLELGDSALYLCASSLVQGENSPLHFGNGTRLTVT.

The J gene is TRBJ1-4, the V gene TRBV6-5; 9 nucleotides line up with TRBD1. The V and J ends lost 5 bases and 8 bases, in that order; junction bases with no gene match: 6. The germline gives CDR1 MNHEY, CDR2 SVGAGI. The CDR3 totals 14 residues. The CDR3 sequence is CASSTGTGREKLFF. The CDR3 DNA reads as TGTGCCAGCAGTACCGGGACAGGGAGGGAAAAACTGTTTTTT.